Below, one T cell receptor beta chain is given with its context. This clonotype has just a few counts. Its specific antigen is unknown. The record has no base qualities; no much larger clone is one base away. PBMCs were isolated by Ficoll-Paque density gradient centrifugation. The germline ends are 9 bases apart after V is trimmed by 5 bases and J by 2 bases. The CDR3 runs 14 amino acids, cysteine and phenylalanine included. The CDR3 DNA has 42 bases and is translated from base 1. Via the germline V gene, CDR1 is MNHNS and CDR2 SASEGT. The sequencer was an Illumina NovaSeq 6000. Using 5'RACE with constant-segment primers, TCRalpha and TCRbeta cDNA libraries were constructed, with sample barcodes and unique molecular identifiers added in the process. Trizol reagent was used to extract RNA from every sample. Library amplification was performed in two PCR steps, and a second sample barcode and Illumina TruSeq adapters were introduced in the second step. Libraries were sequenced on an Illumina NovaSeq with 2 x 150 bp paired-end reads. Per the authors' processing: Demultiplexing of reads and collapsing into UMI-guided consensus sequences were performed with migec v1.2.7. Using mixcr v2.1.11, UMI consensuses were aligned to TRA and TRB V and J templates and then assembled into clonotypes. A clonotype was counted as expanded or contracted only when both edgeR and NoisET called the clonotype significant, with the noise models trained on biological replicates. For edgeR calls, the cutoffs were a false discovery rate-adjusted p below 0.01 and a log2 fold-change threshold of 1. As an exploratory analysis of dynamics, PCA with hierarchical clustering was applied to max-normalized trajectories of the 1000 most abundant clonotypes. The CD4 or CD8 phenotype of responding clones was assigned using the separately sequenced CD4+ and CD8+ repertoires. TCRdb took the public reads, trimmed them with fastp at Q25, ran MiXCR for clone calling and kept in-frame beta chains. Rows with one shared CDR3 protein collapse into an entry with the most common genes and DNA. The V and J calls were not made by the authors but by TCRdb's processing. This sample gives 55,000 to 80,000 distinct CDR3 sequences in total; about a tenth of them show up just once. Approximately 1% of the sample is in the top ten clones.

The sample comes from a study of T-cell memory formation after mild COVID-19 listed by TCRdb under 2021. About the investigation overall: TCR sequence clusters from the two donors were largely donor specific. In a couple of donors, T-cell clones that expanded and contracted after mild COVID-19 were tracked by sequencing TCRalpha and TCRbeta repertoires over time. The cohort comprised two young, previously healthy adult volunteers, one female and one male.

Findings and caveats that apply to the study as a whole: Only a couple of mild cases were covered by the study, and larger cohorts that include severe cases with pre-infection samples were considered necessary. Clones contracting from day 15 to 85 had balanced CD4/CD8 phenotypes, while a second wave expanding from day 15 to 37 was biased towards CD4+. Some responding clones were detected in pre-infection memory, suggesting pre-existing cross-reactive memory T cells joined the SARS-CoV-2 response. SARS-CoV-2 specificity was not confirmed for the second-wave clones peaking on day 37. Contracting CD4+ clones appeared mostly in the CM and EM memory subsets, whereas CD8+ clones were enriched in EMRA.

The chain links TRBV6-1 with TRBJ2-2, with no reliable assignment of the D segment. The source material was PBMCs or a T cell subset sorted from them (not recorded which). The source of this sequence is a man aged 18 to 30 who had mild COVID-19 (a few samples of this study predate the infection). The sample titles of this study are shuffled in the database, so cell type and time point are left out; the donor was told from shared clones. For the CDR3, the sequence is CASSSQSNTGELFF. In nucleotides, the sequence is TGTGCCAGCAGTTCACAGAGCAACACCGGGGAGCTGTTTTTT.